This paragraph reports one TCR beta chain. The germline V gene encodes CDR1 SGHTA and CDR2 FQGNSA. Trimming cost V 5 bases and J 10 bases; bases outside gene matches: 16. This CDR3 has 16 residues. 60 Vbeta and 13 Jbeta primers were used in PCR. The repertoire was sequenced with immunoSEQ multiplex PCR; TCRdb's copy has only in-frame clones and lacks some. The sample holds about 200,000 clones, more than 65% seen once. The entry originates in a study of cytomegalovirus exposure and HLA in healthy donors. The donors were healthy bone marrow donors. The receptor was derived from a man aged 50-59 years in good health and CMV-seronegative. This chain uses TRBV7-2 with TRBJ2-1, with TRBD2 matching over 8 bases. Material: PBMCs. The CDR3 DNA reads TGTGCCAGCAGCCCCCCCCTGGTAGCGGGACTACAGGAGCAGTTCTTC. Protein: CASSPPLVAGLQEQFF. Complete variable domain (other parts from reference TRBV7-2 and TRBJ2-1): GAGVSQSPSNKVTEKGKDVELRCDPISGHTALYWYRQSLGQGLEFLIYFQGNSAPDKSGLPSDRFSAERTGGSVSTLTIQRTQQEDSAVYLCASSPPLVAGLQEQFFGPGTRLTVL.